This T cell receptor (beta chain) was documented in a study of blood T cell repertoires in COVID-19. The V end lost 5 bases, the J end lost 4 bases, and 4 bases lay between the germline ends. The CDR3 contains 12 residues. The germline V gene encodes CDR1 KGHDR and CDR2 SFDVKD. The data were produced by immunoSEQ multiplex PCR, yet TCRdb's version contains in-frame clones alone and is incomplete. The repertoire has 190,000 or so clones, 75% to 90% of them found once; the top ten carry over 0.95%. The chain recombines TRBV24-1 with TRBJ2-2, with unresolved D. Material for sequencing was PBMCs or T cells enriched from blood (not recorded which). The TCR was taken from a young man who had recovered from COVID-19. This chain's CDR3 is CATSVGTGELFF. The CDR3, as DNA: TGTGCCACCAGTGTCGGCACCGGGGAGCTGTTTTTT.